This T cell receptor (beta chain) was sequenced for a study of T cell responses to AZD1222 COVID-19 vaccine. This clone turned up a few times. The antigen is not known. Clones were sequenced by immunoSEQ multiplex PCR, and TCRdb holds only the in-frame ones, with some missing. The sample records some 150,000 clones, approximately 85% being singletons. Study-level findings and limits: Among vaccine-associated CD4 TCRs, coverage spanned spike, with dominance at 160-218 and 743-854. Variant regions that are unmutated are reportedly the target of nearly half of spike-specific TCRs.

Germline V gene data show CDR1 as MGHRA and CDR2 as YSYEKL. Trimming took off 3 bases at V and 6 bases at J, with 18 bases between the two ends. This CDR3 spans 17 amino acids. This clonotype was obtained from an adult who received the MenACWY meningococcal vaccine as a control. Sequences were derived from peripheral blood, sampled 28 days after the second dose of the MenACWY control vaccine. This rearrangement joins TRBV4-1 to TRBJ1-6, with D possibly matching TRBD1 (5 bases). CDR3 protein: CASSHGAPRALNSPLHF. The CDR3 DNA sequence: TGCGCCAGCAGCCACGGGGCCCCCCGGGCCCTTAATTCACCCCTCCACTTT.